A single T cell receptor beta chain is shown here with its context. Its antigen is unknown. Some clones are missing from TCRdb's copy, which holds only in-frame ones; the method was immunoSEQ multiplex PCR. Counted here are about 97,000 clones, 80% to 85% occurring once; the ten biggest clones make up 9% to 15%. Autologous stem cell transplantation was followed by relapse in every patient, and brentuximab vedotin exposure varied. Complete response, partial response or progressive disease constituted the best response categories observed. These data belong to a study of PD-1 blockade in classical Hodgkin lymphoma. CDR1 DFQATT and CDR2 SNEGSKA come from the germline V gene (reference sequence). The CDR3 totals 11 residues. Trimming cost V 0 bases and J 7 bases, with 7 bases left between them. The study, taken as a whole, reports: Newly diagnosed patients and complete responders had comparable diversity at baseline. Repertoire differences have undefined causes, possibly disease activity or prior therapy.

This receptor was obtained from a human donor with classical Hodgkin lymphoma. This chain joins TRBV20-1 and TRBJ2-7, with no clear D. The source was peripheral blood mononuclear cells (PBMCs), collected at baseline. The DNA of the CDR3 is TGCAGTGCTAGAGATCTCGGAGAGCAGTACTTC. It specifies CSARDLGEQYF.